This T cell receptor beta chain was captured in a study of T-cell reconstitution after alpha-beta-depleted transplantation in children. Overall study findings and caveats: Several hundred expanded graft clones reportedly gave rise to the alpha-beta T cells present about two months after transplant. From surviving recipient T cells and thymic progenitors came the high day-60 TCRbeta diversity observed in some patients. From newly produced T cells came most of the T-cell counts and diversity one year after transplant.

This clonotype was seen repeatedly, ten times or more. Its specificity is not known. As it was prepared, the TCRbeta library received unique molecular identifiers. TCRdb re-derived calls from the PCR reads in MiXCR, one entry per CDR3 protein. The data contain around 210,000 distinct CDR3 sequences, roughly 7.1% of them seen just once; the ten biggest clones take up just over 5.5%. This CDR3 spans 15 amino acids. Germline V gene data show CDR1 as MGHRA and CDR2 as YSYEKL. Trimming cost V 4 bases and J 4 bases; bases outside gene matches: 9. V is TRBV4-1 and J is TRBJ2-7; 8 bases line up with TRBD2. Sample: PBMCs, taken before TCRalphabeta/CD19-depleted stem cell transplant. This receptor was taken from a boy younger than 10 with acute lymphoblastic leukemia, due to receive a stem cell transplant. The CDR3 DNA is TGCGCCAGCAGCCTGAGCGGGGGCGACCGTTACGAGCAGTACTTC. This gives the protein CASSLSGGDRYEQYF.